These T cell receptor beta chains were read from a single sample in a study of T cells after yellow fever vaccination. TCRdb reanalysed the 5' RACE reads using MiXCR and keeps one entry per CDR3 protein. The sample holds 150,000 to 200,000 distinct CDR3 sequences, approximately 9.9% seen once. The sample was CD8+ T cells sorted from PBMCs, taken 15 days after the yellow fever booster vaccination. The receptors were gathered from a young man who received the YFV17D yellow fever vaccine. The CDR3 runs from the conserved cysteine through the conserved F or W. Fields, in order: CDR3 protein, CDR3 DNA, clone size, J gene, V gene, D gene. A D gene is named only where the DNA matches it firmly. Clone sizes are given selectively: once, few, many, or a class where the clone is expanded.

CASSLSNRPYNEQFF	TGTGCCAGCAGTTTATCGAACAGACCCTACAATGAGCAGTTCTTC	few	TRBJ2-1	TRBV27	-
CASGSGSGAPWAEQFF	TGTGCTAGTGGTTCCGGTAGCGGGGCCCCCTGGGCTGAGCAGTTCTTC	-	TRBJ2-1	TRBV12-5	TRBD2
CASGAIGVYEQYF	TGTGCCAGCGGGGCGATAGGGGTCTACGAGCAGTACTTC	few	TRBJ2-7	TRBV12-3/TRBV12-4	-
CASPERPVPPYNEQFF	TGTGCCAGCCCAGAACGTCCGGTACCACCCTACAATGAGCAGTTCTTC	-	TRBJ2-1	TRBV7-2	-
CASSFSGLARETQYF	TGTGCCAGCAGTTTCTCCGGACTAGCTCGGGAGACCCAGTACTTC	-	TRBJ2-5	TRBV27	TRBD2
CASSPPRGPQHF	TGTGCCAGCAGTCCCCCCCGGGGGCCCCAGCATTTT	many	TRBJ1-5	TRBV28	-
CASRAGRFSREVYGYTF	TGCGCCAGCAGGGCAGGGAGGTTTTCCCGGGAAGTATATGGCTACACCTTC	-	TRBJ1-2	TRBV5-1	-
CASSPDSEAFF	TGTGCCAGCAGCCCGGACAGTGAAGCTTTCTTT	-	TRBJ1-1	TRBV7-2	-
CASSMWVADTEAFF	TGTGCCAGTAGTATGTGGGTAGCGGACACTGAAGCTTTCTTT	-	TRBJ1-1	TRBV19	-
CASADRAGTEAFF	TGCGCCAGCGCGGACAGGGCCGGCACTGAAGCTTTCTTT	many	TRBJ1-1	TRBV10-2	TRBD1